A selection of T cell receptor beta chains follows, all from one sample in a study of Graves' ophthalmopathy and Graves' hyperthyroidism. Each CDR3 protein is one row after TCRdb ran MiXCR on the multiplex PCR reads. Of around 170,000 distinct CDR3 sequences listed, 37% are singletons. Input material: peripheral blood. Receptors were obtained from a woman aged 35 to 49 with Graves' ophthalmopathy. Both conserved end residues are part of each CDR3. Each record gives: clone size, D gene, CDR3 length, J gene, V gene, CDR3 DNA, CDR3 protein. A D gene is named only where the DNA matches it firmly. Expanded clones are given a class, and other clones once, few, many or no size at all.

size: -; D: TRBD1; length: 15; J: TRBJ1-1; V: TRBV2; DNA: TGTGCCAGCAGGGGACAGAGTCTATCGGGCACTGAAGCTTTCTTT; CDR3: CASRGQSLSGTEAFF
size: many; D: TRBD1; length: 14; J: TRBJ1-2; V: TRBV13; DNA: TGTGCCAGCAGCCAACAGGGGTCTAACTATGGCTACACCTTC; CDR3: CASSQQGSNYGYTF
size: -; D: -; length: 15; J: TRBJ1-5; V: TRBV12-3/TRBV12-4; DNA: TGTGCCAGCAGGATAGGCGTTGCGGGCGATCAGCCCCAGCATTTT; CDR3: CASRIGVAGDQPQHF
size: -; D: -; length: 13; J: TRBJ2-7; V: TRBV12-5; DNA: TGTGCTAGTGGATCGGACGGGGCCTACGAGCAGTACTTC; CDR3: CASGSDGAYEQYF
size: -; D: -; length: 14; J: TRBJ2-7; V: TRBV11-2; DNA: TGTGCCAGCAGTTTATCTCAGGGGTACTACGAGCAGTACTTC; CDR3: CASSLSQGYYEQYF
size: many; D: -; length: 12; J: TRBJ1-2; V: TRBV6-6; DNA: TGTGCCAGCAGTCCAGGGGTCTACAGCTACACCTTC; CDR3: CASSPGVYSYTF
size: many; D: -; length: 13; J: TRBJ1-1; V: TRBV19; DNA: TGTGCCAGTAGTATTGGGACCCCATCTTTAGCTTTCTTT; CDR3: CASSIGTPSLAFF
size: many; D: TRBD2; length: 16; J: TRBJ2-2; V: TRBV6-1; DNA: TGTGCCAGCAGTGGGACTAGCGGGAGTTGGACCGGGGAGCTGTTTTTT; CDR3: CASSGTSGSWTGELFF
size: few; D: -; length: 11; J: TRBJ1-3; V: TRBV6-1; DNA: TGTGCCAGCAGTCGCGAAAACACCATATATTTT; CDR3: CASSRENTIYF
size: -; D: -; length: 15; J: TRBJ2-5; V: TRBV7-2; DNA: TGTGCCAGCAGCGGGTCGGGACACTCCCAAGAGACCCAGTACTTC; CDR3: CASSGSGHSQETQYF
size: many; D: TRBD2; length: 15; J: TRBJ2-5; V: TRBV27; DNA: TGTGCCAGCAGTTTAAGGGGACGGGAGGGAGAGACCCAGTACTTC; CDR3: CASSLRGREGETQYF
size: many; D: -; length: 13; J: TRBJ1-1; V: TRBV29-1; DNA: TGCAGCGTTGGAGCTAATCTGAACACTGAAGCTTTCTTT; CDR3: CSVGANLNTEAFF
size: -; D: -; length: 16; J: TRBJ2-7; V: TRBV20-1; DNA: TGCAGTGCTAGAGATGTTGATGGTGTTCTCTCGTACGAGCAGTACTTC; CDR3: CSARDVDGVLSYEQYF
size: -; D: -; length: 16; J: TRBJ2-2; V: TRBV6-1; DNA: TGTGCCAGCACCAAAGGGGTTGGGGGCCCCACCGGGGAGCTGTTTTTT; CDR3: CASTKGVGGPTGELFF
size: -; D: TRBD1; length: 17; J: TRBJ1-5; V: TRBV6-2/TRBV6-3; DNA: TGTGCCAGCAGTTCCCCCGGGACAGGGGTTAGCAATCAGCCCCAGCATTTT; CDR3: CASSSPGTGVSNQPQHF
size: many; D: -; length: 17; J: TRBJ1-2; V: TRBV20-1; DNA: TGCAGTGCTAGACTGGGTGGGACTAAAAACGGTCCCACTGGCTACACCTTC; CDR3: CSARLGGTKNGPTGYTF
size: many; D: TRBD2; length: 14; J: TRBJ2-7; V: TRBV20-1; DNA: TGCAGTGCCACGCCGGGACTAGCTTACTACGAGCAGTACTTC; CDR3: CSATPGLAYYEQYF
size: -; D: TRBD2; length: 16; J: TRBJ2-5; V: TRBV20-1; DNA: TGCAGTGCTAGAGTGGTAGCGGGAGGGTCGAGGGAGACCCAGTACTTC; CDR3: CSARVVAGGSRETQYF
size: few; D: -; length: 12; J: TRBJ2-5; V: TRBV12-3/TRBV12-4; DNA: TGTGCCAGCAGTCCTTCGCGAGAGACCCAGTACTTC; CDR3: CASSPSRETQYF
size: many; D: -; length: 12; J: TRBJ1-2; V: TRBV28; DNA: TGTGCCAGCAGCACCGGGAGGACTGGCTACACCTTC; CDR3: CASSTGRTGYTF
size: medium-sized; D: TRBD2; length: 14; J: TRBJ2-7; V: TRBV12-3/TRBV12-4; DNA: TGTGCCAGCAGTCCTACGGGAGGGCCCCCCGAGCAGTACTTC; CDR3: CASSPTGGPPEQYF
size: -; D: -; length: 14; J: TRBJ1-2; V: TRBV10-3; DNA: TGTGCCATCAGCGCACTCGACAAGTTTTCGGGCTACACCTTC; CDR3: CAISALDKFSGYTF
size: many; D: TRBD1; length: 16; J: TRBJ2-7; V: TRBV12-3/TRBV12-4; DNA: TGTGCCAGCAGGCCCCCCGGGACAGGGCCTCCCTACGAGCAGTACTTC; CDR3: CASRPPGTGPPYEQYF
size: once; D: -; length: 16; J: TRBJ2-5; V: TRBV11-1; DNA: TGTGCCAGCAGCTTATCCAGGGGCGAATTAGGAGAGACCCAGTACTTC; CDR3: CASSLSRGELGETQYF
size: many; D: -; length: 13; J: TRBJ1-1; V: TRBV20-1; DNA: TGCAGTCTGCTAAAACCCTCGTGGACTGAAGCTTTCTTT; CDR3: CSLLKPSWTEAFF
size: -; D: -; length: 17; J: TRBJ1-1; V: TRBV7-8; DNA: TGTGCCAGCAGCTTAGGGGTGCGGGGGGCTAGGGACACTGAAGCTTTCTTT; CDR3: CASSLGVRGARDTEAFF
size: many; D: -; length: 14; J: TRBJ1-2; V: TRBV12-5; DNA: TGTGCTAGTGGTTTTCACAGAGGGAAAATGGGCTACACCTTC; CDR3: CASGFHRGKMGYTF
size: once; D: -; length: 13; J: TRBJ1-5; V: TRBV6-1; DNA: TGTGCCAGCAGTGAAGGGGGTGTTCAGCCCCAGCATTTT; CDR3: CASSEGGVQPQHF
size: many; D: TRBD1; length: 13; J: TRBJ1-6; V: TRBV11-3; DNA: TGTGCCAGCAGGGACAGGGCAAATTCACCCCTCCACTTT; CDR3: CASRDRANSPLHF
size: -; D: -; length: 14; J: TRBJ2-7; V: TRBV30; DNA: TGTGCCTGGACCAAAGGGTTTGGTCCTTACGAGCAATACTTC; CDR3: CAWTKGFGPYEQYF
size: many; D: TRBD1; length: 15; J: TRBJ2-2; V: TRBV24-1; DNA: TGTGCCACCAGTGATACCGGACAGGGGACCGGGGAGCTGTTTTTT; CDR3: CATSDTGQGTGELFF